This T cell receptor beta chain was observed in a study of naive CD8 T cells in extremely preterm neonates. Turning to this clone: Antigen: not known.

Broader study findings: Relative to older groups, preterm infants had shorter, less trimmed CDR3s with fewer N additions.

This CDR3 contains 14 residues. Trimming removed 5 bases from V and 6 bases from J; junction bases left unmatched: 6. Germline CDR1 is LGHNT and CDR2 is FRNRAP. Assay used: immunoSEQ multiplex PCR; TCRdb lists only in-frame clones, some missing. This table holds about 23,000 clones, about 91% found once. Extremely preterm births at about 22-27 weeks of gestation supplied the samples. The V and J genes are TRBV12-5 and TRBJ2-1; TRBD2 matches at 8 bases. The sequence came from a boy who was born preterm. The specimen was naive CD8+ T cells from cord blood. CDR3 in DNA: TGTGCTAGTGGTCTCGGGGGGGCAGGCAATGAGCAGTTCTTC. Protein product: CASGLGGAGNEQFF.